These 12 T cell receptor beta chains came from one sample sequenced in a study of T cell changes during pregnancy in multiple sclerosis. Sequencing used immunoSEQ multiplex PCR; TCRdb keeps in-frame clones, though not all of them. This sample has tens of thousands of clones, with 85% to 90% found just once. This material consisted of CD4+ T cells from peripheral blood mononuclear cells, taken in the first trimester of pregnancy. Receptors were obtained from a female donor with multiple sclerosis, enrolled in a pregnancy study.

The V and J genes are TRBV28 and TRBJ2-1, with D possibly being TRBD1 (5 bases). Germline CDR1 MDHEN, CDR2 SYDVKM. V lost 7 bases, J lost 4 bases, and 14 bases lay in between. CDR3 length equals 14 residues. CDR3 DNA: TGTGCCAGCATAGGGGCCCCGGTTTACAATGAGCAGTTCTTC. It yields the protein CASIGAPVYNEQFF.

This clone was recorded only once. This chain uses TRBV7-8 with TRBJ2-3, with TRBD2 identical over 9 bases. This CDR3 has 15 residues. J lost 6 bases, V lost 1 base, and 5 bases had no gene match. Germline CDR1 and CDR2: SGHVS and FQNEAQ. The CDR3 DNA is TGTGCCAGCAGCTTAGGCGGGGGGGCCTCGGATACGCAGTATTTT. Protein sequence: CASSLGGGASDTQYF.

The CDR3 region has the DNA TGTGCCAGCTCACCACCCTTAACTCAAGCGGGCAATGAGCAGTTCTTC. Its protein is CASSPPLTQAGNEQFF. The chain recombines TRBV18 with TRBJ2-1; the D gene is possibly TRBD2 (6 bases). This CDR3 contains 16 residues. V was clipped by 0 bases and J by 6 bases, with 15 bases between them. Germline V gene sequence: CDR1 KGHSH, CDR2 LQKENI.

This clone was seen just once. This may be a read error, as it is one base from a much larger clone. This chain joins TRBV9 and TRBJ2-7, with a weak D call TRBD1 (5 bases). The V and J ends lost 0 bases and 6 bases respectively, with 13 bases between them. Germline lookup yields CDR1 SGDLS and CDR2 YYNGEE. The CDR3 totals 14 residues. Here the CDR3 DNA reads TGTGCCAGCAGCGTAGCAGCCCAGGGAAGCGAGCAGTACTTC. This translates into CASSVAAQGSEQYF.

V usage is TRBV7-8 and J usage is TRBJ1-5, with TRBD1 matching over 8 bases. Germline-derived CDR1 and CDR2 are SGHVS and FQNEAQ. The V segment lost 4 bases and the J segment 2 bases; nucleotides outside the gene matches: 10. The CDR3 has 17 amino acids. CDR3 nucleotide sequence: TGTGCCAGCAGCTCCGGGGCCGACAGGGGAGGCAATCAGCCCCAGCATTTT. It specifies CASSSGADRGGNQPQHF.

The CDR3 loop is CASSELPRGPDEQYF. DNA of the CDR3: TGTGCCAGCAGTGAACTCCCGCGAGGCCCGGACGAGCAGTACTTC. The chain uses TRBV6-1 and TRBJ2-7, with unresolved D. The V and J ends lost 2 bases and 5 bases respectively, with 16 bases between them. The CDR3 runs to 15 residues. Per the germline V gene, CDR1 is MNHNS and CDR2 is SASEGT.

The V gene is TRBV14, the J gene TRBJ2-3, with D unresolved. V was trimmed by 0 bases and J by 1 base, leaving 11 bases between them. CDR3 length equals 16 residues. Germline assignment: CDR1 SGHDN and CDR2 FVKESK. The chain's CDR3 is CASSQETTSGTDTQYF. The DNA for the CDR3 is TGTGCCAGCAGCCAAGAAACTACCTCTGGCACAGATACGCAGTATTTT.

The V call is TRBV29-1, the J call TRBJ1-4, with 8 positions matching TRBD1. The CDR3 extends over 15 amino acids. Germline assignment: CDR1 SQVTM and CDR2 ANQGSEA. J gave up 8 bases and V 1 base, and 9 bases lay outside the gene matches. In DNA form, the CDR3 reads TGCAGCGTTGAAGCGGGCCAGGGGGCGCGCGAAAAACTGTTTTTT. This translates into CSVEAGQGAREKLFF.

The genes are TRBV5-6 and TRBJ2-3, with 12 bases lining up with TRBD2. J gave up 2 bases and V 5 bases, and 9 bases lay outside the gene matches. Germline CDR1 SGHDT, CDR2 YYEEEE. The CDR3 runs 17 residues. CDR3: CASRLAGGPGVTDTQYF. The CDR3 DNA reads TGTGCCAGCAGGCTAGCGGGAGGGCCGGGGGTCACAGATACGCAGTATTTT.

This rearrangement joins TRBV30 to TRBJ1-4; D ambiguous. The CDR3 length is 11 residues. Germline CDR1 reads GTSNPN; CDR2 reads SVGIG (reference sequence). V lost 5 bases and J lost 8, with 9 bases in between. The CDR3 spells CAWRQEEKLFF. The DNA of the CDR3 is TGTGCCTGGCGTCAAGAGGAAAAACTGTTTTTT.

This clone occurred once. The DNA of the CDR3 is TGTGCCATCAACGGACAGGGGGAAACTGAAGCTTTCTTT. It translates to CAINGQGETEAFF. The chain has TRBV10-3 and TRBJ1-1; TRBD1 matches 10 bases. The CDR3 loop spans 13 amino acids. CDR1 is ENHRY, CDR2 SYGVKD, per germline. V trimming: 7 bases; J trimming: 5 bases; junction bases outside the gene matches: 4.

This clone came up a few times. The chain couples TRBV5-1 to TRBJ2-2; D is uncertain. Trimming cost V 0 bases and J 5 bases, with 8 bases left between them. Germline V gene lookup returns CDR1 SGHRS and CDR2 YFSETQ. The CDR3 contains 14 residues. The DNA of the CDR3 is TGCGCCAGCAGCTTGGGACAAGGTACCGGGGAGCTGTTTTTT. It yields the protein CASSLGQGTGELFF.